This record concerns one TCR beta chain sequence. The sample is drawn from a study of blood T cell repertoires in COVID-19. Study summary: COVID-19 samples collected from the United States, Italy and Spain covered acute and convalescent phases. From T cells, B-cell-depleted T cells, or PBMCs came the material, which was cDNA or gDNA.

In the original workflow: Counts of nucleated cells, estimated from reference gene primer amplification, were obtained. Data came from immunoSEQ multiplex PCR; TCRdb stores just in-frame clones and leaves some out. V and J calls and clone size are as listed in that table; D and trimming were resolved from the DNA. The sample comprises around 250,000 clones, 86% of which are singletons, and 5.5% to 6% rests with the top ten. The Seattle patients, enrolled during active infection, were followed longitudinally. The trim removed 1 base at V and 6 bases at J, leaving 3 bases unmatched. The CDR3 loop spans 16 amino acids. Germline CDR1 reads SGHRS; CDR2 reads YFSETQ.

J is TRBJ2-2 and V is TRBV5-1, with TRBD2 identical over 13 bases. Material for sequencing was peripheral blood. This TCR came from a woman older than 75 with COVID-19, enrolled during active disease. DNA of the CDR3: TGCGCCAGCAGCTTGTCGGGACTAGCGGGGTCCGGGGAGCTGTTTTTT. Its translation: CASSLSGLAGSGELFF.